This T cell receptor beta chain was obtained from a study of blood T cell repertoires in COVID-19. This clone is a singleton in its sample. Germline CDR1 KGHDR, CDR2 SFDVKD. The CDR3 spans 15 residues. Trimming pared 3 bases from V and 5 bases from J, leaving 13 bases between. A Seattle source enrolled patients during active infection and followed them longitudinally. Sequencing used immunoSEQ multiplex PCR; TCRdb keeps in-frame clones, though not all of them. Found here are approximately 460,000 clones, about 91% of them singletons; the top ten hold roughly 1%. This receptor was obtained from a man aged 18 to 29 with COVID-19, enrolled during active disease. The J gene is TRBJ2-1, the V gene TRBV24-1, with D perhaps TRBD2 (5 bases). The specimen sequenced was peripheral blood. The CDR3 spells CATSDPGSPDNEQFF. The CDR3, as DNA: TGTGCCACCAGTGATCCGGGGTCGCCTGACAATGAGCAGTTCTTC.